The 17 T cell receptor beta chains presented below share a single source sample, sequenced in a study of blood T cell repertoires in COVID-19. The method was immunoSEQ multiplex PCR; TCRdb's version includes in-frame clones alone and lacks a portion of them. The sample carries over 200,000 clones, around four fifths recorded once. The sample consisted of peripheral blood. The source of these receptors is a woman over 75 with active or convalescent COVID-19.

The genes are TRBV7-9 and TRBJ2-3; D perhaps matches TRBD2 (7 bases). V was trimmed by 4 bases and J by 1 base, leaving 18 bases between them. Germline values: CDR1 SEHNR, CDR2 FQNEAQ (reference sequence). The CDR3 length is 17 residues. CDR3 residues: CASSYLGGAEGTDTQYF. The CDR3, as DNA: TGTGCCAGCAGCTACCTGGGGGGGGCTGAGGGCACAGATACGCAGTATTTT. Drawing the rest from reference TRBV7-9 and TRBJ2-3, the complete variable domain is DTGVSQNPRHKITKRGQNVTFRCDPISEHNRLYWYRQTLGQGPEFLTYFQNEAQLEKSRLLSDRFSAERPKGSFSTLEIQRTEQGDSAMYLCASSYLGGAEGTDTQYFGPGTRLTVL.

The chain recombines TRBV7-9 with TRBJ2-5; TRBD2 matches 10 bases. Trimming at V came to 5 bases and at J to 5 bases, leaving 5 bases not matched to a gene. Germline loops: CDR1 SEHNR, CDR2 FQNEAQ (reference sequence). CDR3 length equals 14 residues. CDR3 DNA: TGTGCCAGCAGCGCCAGCGGGGGGGTCGAGACCCAGTACTTC. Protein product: CASSASGGVETQYF.

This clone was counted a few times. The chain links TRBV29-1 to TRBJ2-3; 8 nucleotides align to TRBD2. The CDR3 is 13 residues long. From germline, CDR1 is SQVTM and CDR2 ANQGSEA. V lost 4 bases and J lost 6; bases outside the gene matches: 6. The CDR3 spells CSVVRGGLDTQYF. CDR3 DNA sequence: TGCAGCGTTGTTCGGGGGGGCCTGGATACGCAGTATTTT.

CDR3 sequence (DNA): TGCGCCAGCAGCTTGGGGTCCGGACAGTTCTCTGGAAACACCATATATTTT. Its protein product is CASSLGSGQFSGNTIYF. The chain recombines TRBV5-1 with TRBJ1-3; possibly TRBD1 for D (6 bases). This CDR3 is 17 amino acids long. The ends were cut back, 0 bases at V and 0 bases at J, with 13 bases in the middle. Looked up from germline, CDR1 is SGHRS and CDR2 is YFSETQ. Drawing the rest from reference TRBV5-1 and TRBJ1-3, the complete variable domain is KAGVTQTPRYLIKTRGQQVTLSCSPISGHRSVSWYQQTPGQGLQFLFEYFSETQRNKGNFPGRFSGRQFSNSRSEMNVSTLELGDSALYLCASSLGSGQFSGNTIYFGEGSWLTVV.

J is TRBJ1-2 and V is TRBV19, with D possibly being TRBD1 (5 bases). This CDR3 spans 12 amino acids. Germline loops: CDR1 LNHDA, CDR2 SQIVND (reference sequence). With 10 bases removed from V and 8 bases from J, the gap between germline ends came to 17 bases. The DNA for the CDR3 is TGTGCCACCCAGGGCACCCCTGTGGGCTACACCTTC. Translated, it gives CATQGTPVGYTF.

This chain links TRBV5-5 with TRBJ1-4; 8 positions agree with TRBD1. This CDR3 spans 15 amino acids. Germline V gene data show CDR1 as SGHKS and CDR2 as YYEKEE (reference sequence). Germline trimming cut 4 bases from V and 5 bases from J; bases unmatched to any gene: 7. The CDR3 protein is CASSRQGRDNEKLFF. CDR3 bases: TGTGCCAGCAGCAGACAGGGGCGCGACAATGAAAAACTGTTTTTT.

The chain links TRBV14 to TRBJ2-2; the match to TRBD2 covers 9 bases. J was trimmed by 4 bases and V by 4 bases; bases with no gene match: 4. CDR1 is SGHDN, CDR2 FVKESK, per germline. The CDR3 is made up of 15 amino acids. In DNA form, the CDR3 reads TGTGCCAGCAGCCGCCTAGCGGGACCCACCGGGGAGCTGTTTTTT. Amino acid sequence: CASSRLAGPTGELFF. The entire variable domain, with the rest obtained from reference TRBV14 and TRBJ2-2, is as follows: EAGVTQFPSHSVIEKGQTVTLRCDPISGHDNLYWYRRVMGKEIKFLLHFVKESKQDESGMPNNRFLAERTGGTYSTLKVQPAELEDSGVYFCASSRLAGPTGELFFGEGSRLTVL.

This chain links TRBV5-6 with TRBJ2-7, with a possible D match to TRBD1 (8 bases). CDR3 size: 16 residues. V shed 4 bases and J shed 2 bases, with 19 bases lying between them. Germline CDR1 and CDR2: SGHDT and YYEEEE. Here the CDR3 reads CASSVANRGGTYEQYF. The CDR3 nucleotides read TGTGCCAGCAGCGTGGCCAACAGGGGGGGAACCTACGAGCAGTACTTC.

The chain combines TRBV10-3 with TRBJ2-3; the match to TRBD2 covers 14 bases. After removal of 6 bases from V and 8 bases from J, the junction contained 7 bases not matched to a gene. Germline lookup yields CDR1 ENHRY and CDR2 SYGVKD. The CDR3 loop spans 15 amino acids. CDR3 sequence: CAIRTSGGVAATQYF. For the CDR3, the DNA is TGTGCCATCAGGACTAGCGGGGGGGTGGCTGCTACGCAGTATTTT.

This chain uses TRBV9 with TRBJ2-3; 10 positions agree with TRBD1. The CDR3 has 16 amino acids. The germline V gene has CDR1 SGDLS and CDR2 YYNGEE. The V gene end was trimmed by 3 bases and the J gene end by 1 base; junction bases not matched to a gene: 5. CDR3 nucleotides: TGTGCCAGCAGCGCCCTGGGGACAGGGGGCACAGATACGCAGTATTTT. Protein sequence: CASSALGTGGTDTQYF.

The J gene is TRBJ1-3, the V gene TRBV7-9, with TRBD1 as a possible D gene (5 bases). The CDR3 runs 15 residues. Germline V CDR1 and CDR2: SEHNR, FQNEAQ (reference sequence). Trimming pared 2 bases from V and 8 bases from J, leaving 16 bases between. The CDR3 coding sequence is TGTGCCAGCAGCTTAAAGGGGTCAGGGAAAGACACCATATATTTT. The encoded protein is CASSLKGSGKDTIYF. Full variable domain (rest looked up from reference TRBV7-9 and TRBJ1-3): DTGVSQNPRHKITKRGQNVTFRCDPISEHNRLYWYRQTLGQGPEFLTYFQNEAQLEKSRLLSDRFSAERPKGSFSTLEIQRTEQGDSAMYLCASSLKGSGKDTIYFGEGSWLTVV.

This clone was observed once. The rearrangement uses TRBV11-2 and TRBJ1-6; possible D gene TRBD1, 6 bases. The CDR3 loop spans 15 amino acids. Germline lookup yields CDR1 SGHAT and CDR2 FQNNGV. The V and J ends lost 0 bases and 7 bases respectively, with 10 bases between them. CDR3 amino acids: CASSLESQGNSPLHF. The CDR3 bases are TGTGCCAGCAGCTTAGAGTCACAGGGAAATTCACCCCTCCACTTT. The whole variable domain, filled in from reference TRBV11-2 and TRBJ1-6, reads EAGVAQSPRYKIIEKRQSVAFWCNPISGHATLYWYQQILGQGPKLLIQFQNNGVVDDSQLPKDRFSAERLKGVDSTLKIQPAKLEDSAVYLCASSLESQGNSPLHFGNGTRLTVT.

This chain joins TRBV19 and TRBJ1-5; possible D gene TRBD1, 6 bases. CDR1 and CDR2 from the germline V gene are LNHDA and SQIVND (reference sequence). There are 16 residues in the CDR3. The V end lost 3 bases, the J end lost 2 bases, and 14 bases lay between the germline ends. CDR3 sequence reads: CASSIKGGSGNQPQHF. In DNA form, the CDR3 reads TGTGCCAGTAGTATTAAAGGGGGATCGGGCAATCAGCCCCAGCATTTT.

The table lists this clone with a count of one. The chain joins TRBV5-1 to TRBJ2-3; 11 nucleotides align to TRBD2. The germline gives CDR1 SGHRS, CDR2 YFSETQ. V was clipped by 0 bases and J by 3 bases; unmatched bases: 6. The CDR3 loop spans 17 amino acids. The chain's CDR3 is CASSLELAGVGTDTQYF. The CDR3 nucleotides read TGCGCCAGCAGCTTGGAACTAGCGGGAGTGGGAACAGATACGCAGTATTTT. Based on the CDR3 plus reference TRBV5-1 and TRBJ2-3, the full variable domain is KAGVTQTPRYLIKTRGQQVTLSCSPISGHRSVSWYQQTPGQGLQFLFEYFSETQRNKGNFPGRFSGRQFSNSRSEMNVSTLELGDSALYLCASSLELAGVGTDTQYFGPGTRLTVL.

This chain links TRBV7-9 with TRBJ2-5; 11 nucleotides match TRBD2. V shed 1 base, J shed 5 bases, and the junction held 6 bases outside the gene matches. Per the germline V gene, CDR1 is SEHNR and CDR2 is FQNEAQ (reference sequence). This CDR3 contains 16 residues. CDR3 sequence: CASSLGLAGGFETQYF. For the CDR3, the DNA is TGTGCCAGCAGCTTAGGCCTAGCGGGGGGTTTTGAGACCCAGTACTTC.

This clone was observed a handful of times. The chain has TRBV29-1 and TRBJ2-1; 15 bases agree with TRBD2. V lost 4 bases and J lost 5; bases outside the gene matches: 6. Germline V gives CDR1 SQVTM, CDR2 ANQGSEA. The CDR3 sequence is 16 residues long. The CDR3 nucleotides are TGCAGCGTTGGAAAGGGACTAGCGGGGGGCAACAATGAGCAGTTCTTC. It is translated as CSVGKGLAGGNNEQFF.

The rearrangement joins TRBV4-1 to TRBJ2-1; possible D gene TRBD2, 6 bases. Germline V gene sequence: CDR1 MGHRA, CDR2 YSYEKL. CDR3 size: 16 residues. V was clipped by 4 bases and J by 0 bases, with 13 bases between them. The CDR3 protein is CASSPHVAASYNEQFF. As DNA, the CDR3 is TGCGCCAGCAGCCCGCATGTAGCGGCCTCCTACAATGAGCAGTTCTTC.